This T cell receptor (beta chain) originates from a study of human thymus T cells. Study-wide findings and caveats: What appeared biased in thymic and blood repertoires was the usage of V and J genes. Thymic TCR repertoires of unrelated people reportedly overlapped highly.

Assay used: immunoSEQ multiplex PCR; TCRdb lists only in-frame clones, some missing. The data contain tens of thousands of clones, roughly 94% of them singletons. Surgeons resected thymus tissue during corrective heart surgery. Healthy Finnish infants undergoing corrective surgery for congenital heart defects provided the donor material. This CDR3 has 24 residues. Germline CDR1 and CDR2: SGHDN and FVKESK. V was clipped by 0 bases and J by 6 bases, with 40 bases between them. As regards this clone: The antigen remains undetermined.

This receptor was taken from a girl in the first two years of life with a congenital heart defect but otherwise immunologically healthy. The genes are TRBV14 and TRBJ2-3, with a possible D match to TRBD2 (6 bases). Sequenced sample: thymus tissue. This CDR3 is CASSQDSGTPGLASPVRAQDTQYF. CDR3 in DNA: TGTGCCAGCAGCCAAGATTCGGGGACTCCTGGCCTAGCCTCCCCTGTACGTGCACAGGATACGCAGTATTTT.